A selection of T cell receptor beta chains follows, all from one sample in a study of blood T cell repertoires in COVID-19. Here immunoSEQ multiplex PCR was the method, and the copy in TCRdb shows in-frame clones only, minus some. Here the sample spans roughly 200,000 clones, around 84% being singletons. Sample: PBMCs or T cells enriched from blood (not recorded which). All receptors come from a man aged 35 to 55 who had recovered from COVID-19. CDR3s include the opening cysteine and the closing phenylalanine or tryptophan. A D gene is named only where the DNA matches it firmly. Expanded clones are given a class, and other clones once, few, many or no size at all.

>TRBJ1-2|TRBD1|TRBV11-2|-
CASSLETGAKGGYTF
TGTGCCAGCAGCTTAGAAACAGGGGCCAAGGGAGGCTACACCTTC
>TRBJ2-4|-|TRBV3-1/TRBV3-2|-
CASSQAGLLENIQYF
TGTGCCAGCAGCCAGGCGGGACTCCTGGAGAACATTCAGTACTTC
>TRBJ1-5|-|TRBV30|-
CAWSARANQPQHF
TGTGCCTGGAGTGCGAGAGCGAATCAGCCCCAGCATTTT
>TRBJ2-6|-|TRBV6-2/TRBV6-3|many
CASSLTGSGANVLTF
TGTGCCAGCAGCCTAACAGGGTCTGGGGCCAACGTCCTGACTTTC
>TRBJ2-7|-|TRBV4-1|-
CASSQVPLAQKGEQYF
TGCGCCAGCAGCCAAGTACCACTAGCCCAGAAGGGCGAGCAGTACTTC
>TRBJ2-1|-|TRBV6-2/TRBV6-3|-
CASSYSTGGGKAEQFF
TGTGCCAGCAGTTACTCGACGGGGGGCGGGAAAGCGGAGCAGTTCTTC
>TRBJ1-5|-|TRBV18|few
CASSPWAGSQPQHF
TGTGCCAGCTCACCATGGGCAGGCTCCCAACCCCAGCATTTT
>TRBJ2-1|-|TRBV7-2|-
CASSFLSEHEQFF
TGTGCCAGCAGCTTCCTTAGTGAGCATGAGCAGTTCTTC
>TRBJ1-1|TRBD1|TRBV5-1|-
CASSLSGQGAYGAFF
TGCGCCAGCAGCTTGTCGGGACAGGGAGCCTATGGAGCTTTCTTT
>TRBJ2-7|TRBD1|TRBV7-9|-
CASSLDRGGEQYF
TGTGCCAGCAGCTTGGACAGGGGAGGCGAGCAGTACTTC
>TRBJ2-5|TRBD1|TRBV10-3|-
CAIMGQGEETQYF
TGTGCCATCATGGGACAGGGGGAGGAGACCCAGTACTTC
>TRBJ1-2|TRBD1|TRBV5-6|-
CASSSSRGQLYGYTF
TGTGCCAGCAGCAGCAGCCGGGGACAGCTCTATGGCTACACCTTC
>TRBJ2-1|-|TRBV6-6|-
CASYGGGGRNEQFF
TGTGCCAGCTATGGAGGTGGGGGGAGGAATGAGCAGTTCTTC
>TRBJ1-2|-|TRBV14|-
CASSQRGQGHYYGYTF
TGTGCCAGCAGCCAAAGAGGGCAGGGGCATTACTATGGCTACACCTTC
>TRBJ2-2|-|TRBV9|-
CASSVGPSGLTGELFF
TGTGCCAGCAGCGTAGGGCCCTCGGGACTCACCGGGGAGCTGTTTTTT
>TRBJ1-1|TRBD1|TRBV18|-
CASSLGQGPLVEAFF
TGTGCCAGCTCACTAGGACAGGGTCCCTTAGTCGAAGCTTTCTTT
>TRBJ2-4|-|TRBV12-3/TRBV12-4|-
CASSLLEGAIQYF
TGTGCCAGCAGTTTGTTAGAGGGTGCCATTCAGTACTTC
>TRBJ2-7|TRBD2|TRBV3-1/TRBV3-2|-
CASSPGLAGAEQYF
TGTGCCAGCAGCCCGGGACTAGCGGGAGCTGAGCAGTACTTC
>TRBJ1-1|-|TRBV6-5|once
CASTSTVNTEAFF
TGTGCCAGCACCTCGACAGTGAACACTGAAGCTTTCTTT
>TRBJ1-1|-|TRBV30|-
CASWTGTEAFF
TGTGCCTCATGGACGGGGACTGAAGCTTTCTTT
>TRBJ1-5|-|TRBV19|-
CASSDRKSNQPQHF
TGTGCCAGTAGCGACAGGAAATCCAATCAGCCCCAGCATTTT
>TRBJ1-5|-|TRBV6-5|-
CASSSQNQPQHF
TGTGCCAGCAGTTCCCAAAATCAGCCCCAGCATTTT
>TRBJ2-3|TRBD2|TRBV19|-
CASSISGLAGDVSTDTQYF
TGTGCCAGTAGTATCTCGGGTCTAGCGGGAGACGTTAGCACAGATACGCAGTATTTT
>TRBJ2-5|-|TRBV11-2|-
CASSLGQQETQYF
TGTGCCAGCAGCCTCGGACAGCAAGAGACCCAGTACTTC
>TRBJ2-1|TRBD2|TRBV2|-
CASSLAGAVNEQFF
TGTGCCAGCAGTTTAGCGGGAGCGGTGAATGAGCAGTTCTTC
>TRBJ1-1|TRBD1|TRBV7-9|-
CASSGDRGEAFF
TGTGCCAGCAGCGGAGACAGGGGTGAAGCTTTCTTT
>TRBJ1-5|-|TRBV10-3|-
CAIKQGDSNQPQHF
TGTGCCATCAAACAGGGCGACAGCAATCAGCCCCAGCATTTT
>TRBJ1-2|TRBD1|TRBV19|-
CASSIAGTEGFVYGYTF
TGTGCCAGTAGTATCGCCGGGACAGAGGGCTTCGTCTATGGCTACACCTTC
>TRBJ2-3|-|TRBV28|-
CASWSSITDTQYF
TGTGCCAGCTGGTCCAGTATCACAGATACGCAGTATTTT